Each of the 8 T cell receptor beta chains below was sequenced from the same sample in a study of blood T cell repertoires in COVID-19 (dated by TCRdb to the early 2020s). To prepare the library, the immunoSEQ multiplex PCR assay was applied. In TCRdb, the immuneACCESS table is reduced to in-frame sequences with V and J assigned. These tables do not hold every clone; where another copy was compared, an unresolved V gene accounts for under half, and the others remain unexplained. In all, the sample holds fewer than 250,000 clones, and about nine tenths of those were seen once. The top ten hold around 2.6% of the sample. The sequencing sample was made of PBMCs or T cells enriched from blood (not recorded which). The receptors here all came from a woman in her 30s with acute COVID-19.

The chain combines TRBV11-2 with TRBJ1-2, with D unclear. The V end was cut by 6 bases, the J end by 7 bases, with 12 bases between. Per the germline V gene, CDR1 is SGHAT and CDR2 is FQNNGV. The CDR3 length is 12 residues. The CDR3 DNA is TGTGCCAGCAGTTTATCGCGCGGTGGCTACACCTTC. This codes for CASSLSRGGYTF.

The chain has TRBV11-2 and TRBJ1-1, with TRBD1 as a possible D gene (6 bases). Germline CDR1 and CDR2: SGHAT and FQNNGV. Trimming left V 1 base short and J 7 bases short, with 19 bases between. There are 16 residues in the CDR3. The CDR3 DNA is TGTGCCAGCAGCTTAGCGGGGGGGGGCTTAGGCCTTGAAGCTTTCTTT. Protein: CASSLAGGGLGLEAFF.

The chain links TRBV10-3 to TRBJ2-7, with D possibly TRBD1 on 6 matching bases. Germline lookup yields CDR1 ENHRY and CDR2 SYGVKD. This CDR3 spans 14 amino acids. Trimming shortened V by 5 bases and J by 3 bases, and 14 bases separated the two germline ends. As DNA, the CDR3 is TGTGCCATCAGTTACAATCGACAGGACTACGAGCAGTACTTC. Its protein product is CAISYNRQDYEQYF.

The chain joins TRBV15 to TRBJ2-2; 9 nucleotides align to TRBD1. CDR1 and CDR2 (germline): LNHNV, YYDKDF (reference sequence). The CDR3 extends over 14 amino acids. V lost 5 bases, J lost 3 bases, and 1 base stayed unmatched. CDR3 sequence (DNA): TGTGCCACCAGCTGGACAGGGGACACCGGGGAGCTGTTTTTT. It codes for CATSWTGDTGELFF.

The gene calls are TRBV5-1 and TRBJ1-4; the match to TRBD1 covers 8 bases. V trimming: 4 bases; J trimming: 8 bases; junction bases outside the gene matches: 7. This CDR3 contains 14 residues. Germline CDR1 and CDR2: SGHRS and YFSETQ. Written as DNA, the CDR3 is TGCGCCAGCAGCCCGGGACAGGTGAAGGAAAAACTGTTTTTT. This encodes CASSPGQVKEKLFF.

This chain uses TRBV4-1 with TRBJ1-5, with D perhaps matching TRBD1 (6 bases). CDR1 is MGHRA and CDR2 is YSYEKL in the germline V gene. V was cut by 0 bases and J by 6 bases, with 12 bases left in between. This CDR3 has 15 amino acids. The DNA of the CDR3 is TGCGCCAGCAGCCAAGATCAGGGGACGGCTCAGCCCCAGCATTTT. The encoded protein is CASSQDQGTAQPQHF.

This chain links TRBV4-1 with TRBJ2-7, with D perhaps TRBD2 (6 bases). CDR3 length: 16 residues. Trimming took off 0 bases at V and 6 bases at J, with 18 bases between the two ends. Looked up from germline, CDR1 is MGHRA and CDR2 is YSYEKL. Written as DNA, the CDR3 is TGCGCCAGCAGCCAAGAAGTTGCGGGGTGGGGTTCCGAGCAGTACTTC. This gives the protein CASSQEVAGWGSEQYF.

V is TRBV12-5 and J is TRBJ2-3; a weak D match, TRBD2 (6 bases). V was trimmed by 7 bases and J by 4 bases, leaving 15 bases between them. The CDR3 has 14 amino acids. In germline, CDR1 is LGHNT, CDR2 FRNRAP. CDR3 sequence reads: CASAPWGESDTQYF. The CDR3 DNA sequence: TGTGCTAGTGCCCCATGGGGGGAATCAGATACGCAGTATTTT.